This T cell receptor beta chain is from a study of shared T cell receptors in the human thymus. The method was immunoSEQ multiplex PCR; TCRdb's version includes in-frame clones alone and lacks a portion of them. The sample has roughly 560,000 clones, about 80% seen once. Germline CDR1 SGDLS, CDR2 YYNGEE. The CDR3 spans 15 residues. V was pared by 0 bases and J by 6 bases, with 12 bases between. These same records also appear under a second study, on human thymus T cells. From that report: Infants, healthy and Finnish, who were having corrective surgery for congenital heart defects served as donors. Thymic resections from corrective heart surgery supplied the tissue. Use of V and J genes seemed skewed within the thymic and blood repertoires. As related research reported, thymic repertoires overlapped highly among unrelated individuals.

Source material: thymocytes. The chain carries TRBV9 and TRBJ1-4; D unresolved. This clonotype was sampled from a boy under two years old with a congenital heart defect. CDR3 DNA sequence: TGTGCCAGCAGCGTAGATTTTGGGCCGGATGAAAAACTGTTTTTT. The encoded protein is CASSVDFGPDEKLFF.